The 25 T cell receptor beta chains given below trace back to one sample, sequenced in a study of cytomegalovirus exposure and HLA in healthy donors. The PCR had 60 Vbeta and 13 Jbeta primers. Repertoires were generated with immunoSEQ multiplex PCR, while TCRdb's copy carries only in-frame clones and drops some. Its listing shows 60,000 to 70,000 clones. Sequencing was carried out using PBMCs. The source is a boy aged 5-17 years in good health and CMV-seronegative.

The gene calls are TRBV7-6 and TRBJ1-6, with D unresolved. V lost 8 bases and J 9 bases, leaving 5 bases between the germline ends. Germline-derived CDR1 and CDR2 are SGHVS and FNYEAQ. The length of the CDR3 is 10 residues. The CDR3 spells CASPVSPLHF. The CDR3 DNA follows: TGTGCCAGCCCCGTTTCACCCCTCCACTTT.

The CDR3 nucleotides are TGTGCCAGTAGGGGCCTTGGTGAGCAGTTCTTC. Translating gives CASRGLGEQFF. This chain uses TRBV19 with TRBJ2-1; no clear D. This CDR3 region has 11 residues. V was pared by 6 bases and J by 9 bases, with 9 bases between. CDR1 LNHDA and CDR2 SQIVND come from the germline V gene (reference sequence). Filled out from reference TRBV19 and TRBJ2-1, the complete variable domain reads DGGITQSPKYLFRKEGQNVTLSCEQNLNHDAMYWYRQDPGQGLRLIYYSQIVNDFQKGDIAEGYSVSREKKESFPLTVTSAQKNPTAFYLCASRGLGEQFFGPGTRLTVL.

In nucleotides, the CDR3 is TGTGCCAGCAGTTCTCCAGCCAGGGTCACCTACGAGCAGTACTTC. Residues: CASSSPARVTYEQYF. The J gene is TRBJ2-7, the V gene TRBV27; perhaps TRBD1 as D (5 bases). Trimming shortened V by 4 bases and J by 2 bases, and 15 bases separated the two germline ends. This CDR3 is 15 amino acids long. CDR1 is MNHEY and CDR2 is SMNVEV in the germline V gene (reference sequence).

The gene calls are TRBV6-5 and TRBJ1-4, with 7 bases aligning to TRBD1. With V trimmed by 0 bases and J by 6 bases, 4 bases remained unmatched. The CDR3 length is 15 residues. CDR1 and CDR2 from the germline V gene are MNHEY and SVGAGI. This CDR3 reads CASSYSTGLDEKLFF. In DNA, the CDR3 is TGTGCCAGCAGTTACTCGACAGGGCTTGATGAAAAACTGTTTTTT.

The rearrangement uses TRBV13 and TRBJ2-4, with TRBD2 matching 7 bases. The germline V gene encodes CDR1 PRHDT and CDR2 FYEKMQ (reference sequence). Germline trimming cut 4 bases from V and 6 bases from J; bases unmatched to any gene: 6. There are 14 residues in the CDR3. The CDR3 spells CASSSGGVPNIQYF. DNA of the CDR3: TGTGCCAGCAGCTCTGGGGGGGTTCCAAACATTCAGTACTTC.

The rearrangement joins TRBV27 to TRBJ2-5, with D possibly being TRBD2 (7 bases). CDR3 size: 17 residues. Germline CDR1 MNHEY, CDR2 SMNVEV (reference sequence). The ends were cut back, 0 bases at V and 5 bases at J, with 19 bases in the middle. The CDR3 loop is CASSLSPRGAGRETQYF. DNA for the CDR3: TGTGCCAGCAGTTTATCTCCCCGGGGGGCCGGGCGGGAGACCCAGTACTTC.

V gene TRBV5-1 combines with J gene TRBJ2-7; TRBD1 aligns across 11 bases. The V segment lost 3 bases and the J segment 5 bases; nucleotides outside the gene matches: 4. The CDR3 has 14 residues. Germline assignment: CDR1 SGHRS and CDR2 YFSETQ. The CDR3 DNA sequence: TGCGCCAGCAGCTCGGGACAGGGGGAGGACGAGCAGTACTTC. As protein: CASSSGQGEDEQYF. Filled out from reference TRBV5-1 and TRBJ2-7, the complete variable domain reads KAGVTQTPRYLIKTRGQQVTLSCSPISGHRSVSWYQQTPGQGLQFLFEYFSETQRNKGNFPGRFSGRQFSNSRSEMNVSTLELGDSALYLCASSSGQGEDEQYFGPGTRLTVT.

This rearrangement joins TRBV30 to TRBJ2-1, with D possibly being TRBD2 (5 bases). This CDR3 comprises 13 residues. CDR1 and CDR2 (germline): GTSNPN, SVGIG (reference sequence). Trimming removed 2 bases from V and 5 bases from J, with 10 bases in between. The DNA of the CDR3 is TGTGCCTGGAGTTCAGCGGCCCACAATGAGCAGTTCTTC. This gives the protein CAWSSAAHNEQFF.

V is TRBV30 and J is TRBJ1-2, with 11 nucleotides matching TRBD1. The germline CDR1 and CDR2 sequences are GTSNPN and SVGIG (reference sequence). CDR3 length equals 15 residues. The J segment lost 5 bases and the V segment lost 3 bases, leaving 8 bases of the junction unmatched. The CDR3 DNA follows: TGTGCCTGGAGGCCCGGACAGGGGGCTGGTTATGGCTACACCTTC. Its protein product is CAWRPGQGAGYGYTF.

The chain employs TRBV18 and TRBJ1-5; D unclear. The V end lost 1 base, the J end lost 8 bases, and 15 bases lay between the germline ends. The CDR3 length is 15 residues. Germline V gene sequence: CDR1 KGHSH, CDR2 LQKENI. CDR3 region: CASSPRASLGEPQHF. In DNA form, the CDR3 reads TGTGCCAGCTCACCACGAGCATCCCTCGGGGAGCCCCAGCATTTT.

This chain uses TRBV2 with TRBJ2-5; possible D gene TRBD2, 7 bases. V lost 8 bases and J lost 5, with 15 bases in between. The CDR3 contains 13 residues. Per the germline V gene, CDR1 is SNHLY and CDR2 is FYNNEI. The CDR3 here is CASGGGGLETQYF. CDR3 nucleotide sequence: TGTGCCAGCGGTGGGGGGGGGCTGGAGACCCAGTACTTC.

The CDR3 reads CAWSVTGGSLYEQYF. CDR3 nucleotides: TGTGCCTGGAGTGTAACGGGAGGGAGTCTCTACGAGCAGTACTTC. The genes are TRBV30 and TRBJ2-7; 8 bases line up with TRBD2. The V segment lost 0 bases and the J segment 3 bases; nucleotides outside the gene matches: 7. The CDR3 is 15 amino acids. CDR1 GTSNPN and CDR2 SVGIG come from the germline V gene (reference sequence).

V gene TRBV19 combines with J gene TRBJ2-7, with 7 bases aligning to TRBD2. This CDR3 spans 12 amino acids. J gave up 4 bases and V 5 bases, and 2 bases lay outside the gene matches. Germline lookup yields CDR1 LNHDA and CDR2 SQIVND (reference sequence). The CDR3 protein is CASSPSGYEQYF. DNA of the CDR3: TGTGCCAGTAGTCCTAGCGGTTACGAGCAGTACTTC.

This sequence joins TRBV30 and TRBJ1-1; 8 nucleotides line up with TRBD1. Germline trimming cut 4 bases from V and 4 bases from J; bases unmatched to any gene: 8. The CDR3 consists of 14 residues. CDR1 is GTSNPN, CDR2 SVGIG, per germline (reference sequence). The CDR3 sequence is CAWKTPGQGTEAFF. The CDR3, as DNA: TGTGCCTGGAAAACACCCGGACAGGGCACTGAAGCTTTCTTT.

The chain has TRBV14 and TRBJ2-7; D remains ambiguous. CDR1 and CDR2 from the germline V gene are SGHDN and FVKESK. V was shortened by 1 base and J by 4 bases, with 5 bases between the two germline ends. The CDR3 spans 12 residues. CDR3 in DNA: TGTGCCAGCAGCCAAGTAATATACGAGCAGTACTTC. Translated, it gives CASSQVIYEQYF.

This chain uses TRBV10-3 with TRBJ1-3; TRBD1 aligns across 8 bases. The V gene end was trimmed by 6 bases and the J gene end by 0 bases; junction bases not matched to a gene: 4. The CDR3 sequence is 15 residues long. Looked up from germline, CDR1 is ENHRY and CDR2 is SYGVKD. CDR3 protein: CAISPGQGSGNTIYF. CDR3 nucleotides: TGTGCCATCAGCCCAGGACAGGGCTCTGGAAACACCATATATTTT.

The V and J genes are TRBV5-1 and TRBJ1-1, with no clear D. The V end lost 4 bases, the J end lost 4 bases, and 11 bases lay between the germline ends. The CDR3 totals 13 residues. Germline V gene sequence: CDR1 SGHRS, CDR2 YFSETQ. The CDR3 DNA reads TGCGCCAGCAGCCAATCCCCGGGCACTGAAGCTTTCTTT. Translating it yields CASSQSPGTEAFF.

This chain's CDR3 is CASTGGVSGNTIYF. The CDR3 DNA is TGTGCCAGCACCGGGGGGGTCTCTGGAAACACCATATATTTT. The chain combines TRBV6-5 with TRBJ1-3; D perhaps matches TRBD1 (5 bases). The CDR3 covers 14 residues. The germline gives CDR1 MNHEY, CDR2 SVGAGI. The V and J ends lost 7 bases and 0 bases respectively, with 10 bases between them.

The V gene is TRBV15, the J gene TRBJ2-3; possibly TRBD2 for D (6 bases). CDR1 is LNHNV, CDR2 YYDKDF, per germline (reference sequence). Trimming cost V 6 bases and J 0 bases, with 16 bases left between them. The CDR3 is 16 residues long. The CDR3 bases are TGTGCCACCAGGAAGAAGCGGGTTCTAAGCACAGATACGCAGTATTTT. This encodes CATRKKRVLSTDTQYF.

CDR3 bases: TGTGCCTGGAAGGGACTAGGGAGCACAGATACGCAGTATTTT. This codes for CAWKGLGSTDTQYF. The chain combines TRBV30 with TRBJ2-3; 8 bases map to TRBD2. The V gene's germline CDR1 is GTSNPN and CDR2 SVGIG (reference sequence). The V segment lost 4 bases and the J segment 0 bases; nucleotides outside the gene matches: 3. The length of the CDR3 is 14 residues.

The chain uses TRBV28 and TRBJ2-1; 15 nucleotides match TRBD2. The germline V gene encodes CDR1 MDHEN and CDR2 SYDVKM. CDR3 size: 16 residues. V shed 8 bases, J shed 8 bases, and the junction held 10 bases outside the gene matches. The CDR3 loop is CASSQPGTSGRHEQFF. The CDR3 nucleotides are TGTGCCAGCTCTCAACCCGGGACTAGCGGGAGGCATGAGCAGTTCTTC. Full variable domain (remainder filled in from reference TRBV28 and TRBJ2-1): DVKVTQSSRYLVKRTGEKVFLECVQDMDHENMFWYRQDPGLGLRLIYFSYDVKMKEKGDIPEGYSVSREKKERFSLILESASTNQTSMYLCASSQPGTSGRHEQFFGPGTRLTVL.

The chain is built from TRBV7-2 and TRBJ2-2, with D maybe TRBD2 (7 bases). The germline V gene has CDR1 SGHTA and CDR2 FQGNSA. This CDR3 region has 16 residues. Trimming pared 4 bases from V and 0 bases from J, leaving 12 bases between. CDR3 in amino acids: CASSWGGSSNTGELFF. The CDR3 nucleotides read TGTGCCAGCAGCTGGGGGGGCTCCTCGAACACCGGGGAGCTGTTTTTT.

This rearrangement joins TRBV27 to TRBJ1-1; tentatively, D is TRBD1 (6 bases). Per the germline V gene, CDR1 is MNHEY and CDR2 is SMNVEV (reference sequence). Between the trimmed V and J ends, which lost 2 bases and 0 bases, there was a span of 10 bases. The CDR3 sequence is 15 residues long. In nucleotides, the CDR3 is TGTGCCAGCAGTTTAGACAGGCCCCTGAACACTGAAGCTTTCTTT. It yields the protein CASSLDRPLNTEAFF.

This chain links TRBV5-4 with TRBJ2-7; no definite D call. V shed 1 base and J shed 5 bases, with 28 bases lying between them. Germline CDR1 is SGHNT and CDR2 is YYREEE (reference sequence). The CDR3 runs 19 residues. The CDR3 DNA reads TGTGCCAGCAGCTTGTCGCCGTCAGGATATGGATCTGGGTCCGACGAGCAGTACTTC. It is translated as CASSLSPSGYGSGSDEQYF.

This sequence joins TRBV19 and TRBJ1-3, with D maybe TRBD1 (6 bases). This CDR3 has 16 amino acids. V gave up 6 bases and J gave up 4 bases, with 19 bases separating them. CDR1 is LNHDA and CDR2 is SQIVND in the germline V gene (reference sequence). CDR3 region: CASRQNPGHGGNTIYF. CDR3 DNA: TGTGCCAGTAGACAGAATCCGGGACACGGGGGAAACACCATATATTTT.